These 26 T cell receptor beta chains were sequenced from one sample in a study of blood T cell repertoires in COVID-19 (dated by TCRdb to 2020 to 2021). The receptor library was made with the immunoSEQ multiplex PCR assay. TCRdb obtained this table from immuneACCESS and retained in-frame rearrangements with V and J assigned. These tables miss some clones; where compared with another copy, unresolved V genes account for less than half of the shortfall, and the remainder is unexplained. The sample table shows 60,000 to 70,000 clones, and around 86% are seen once. Around 1.4% of the sample rests with the top ten. Sequencing was done on a sample of peripheral blood. The receptors originated from a woman aged 55-75 years with acute or convalescent COVID-19.

The chain recombines TRBV13 with TRBJ2-7; 8 positions agree with TRBD2. Germline CDR1 PRHDT, CDR2 FYEKMQ (reference sequence). There are 14 residues in the CDR3. V shed 5 bases, J shed 6 bases, and the junction held 9 bases outside the gene matches. The CDR3 here is CASSQGLAALEQYF. Written as DNA, the CDR3 is TGTGCCAGCAGCCAAGGACTAGCCGCGCTCGAGCAGTACTTC.

The rearrangement links TRBV5-6 to TRBJ2-7; TRBD1 matches 10 bases. This CDR3 comprises 17 residues. Germline assignment: CDR1 SGHDT and CDR2 YYEEEE. V lost 4 bases, J lost 2 bases, and 12 bases stayed unmatched. The CDR3 sequence: CASSPTGWDRGTYEQYF. The CDR3 DNA reads as TGTGCCAGCAGCCCGACGGGGTGGGACAGGGGAACCTACGAGCAGTACTTC.

The DNA of the CDR3 is TGTGCCAGTAACACAGGGGGCGGCCGTAAGGGGCAGTTCTTC. Its translation: CASNTGGGRKGQFF. The V call is TRBV19, the J call TRBJ2-1, with 9 bases fitting TRBD1. This CDR3 comprises 14 residues. Germline CDR1 is LNHDA and CDR2 is SQIVND (reference sequence). The V segment lost 7 bases and the J segment 12 bases; nucleotides outside the gene matches: 13.

The genes are TRBV6-5 and TRBJ1-3; TRBD1 might be the D (5 bases). This CDR3 region has 15 residues. Germline V gene sequence: CDR1 MNHEY, CDR2 SVGAGI. The V end was cut by 6 bases, the J end by 8 bases, with 20 bases between. CDR3 amino acids: CASRRNGPGMDTIYF. The CDR3 DNA follows: TGTGCCAGCAGGAGGAACGGGCCAGGGATGGACACCATATATTTT.

V usage is TRBV28 and J usage is TRBJ1-2, with TRBD1 identical over 7 bases. Germline V gene data show CDR1 as MDHEN and CDR2 as SYDVKM. Unmatched junction bases numbered 17, after V lost 1 base and J lost 0 bases. CDR3 size: 20 residues. The CDR3 DNA is TGTGCCAGCAGTTTATACTACCCCGTTCTCGAGGGGGCTGCTAACTATGGCTACACCTTC. This codes for CASSLYYPVLEGAANYGYTF.

The chain carries TRBV9 and TRBJ2-3, with TRBD2 identical over 7 bases. Germline V CDR1 and CDR2: SGDLS, YYNGEE. With V trimmed by 3 bases and J by 1 base, 8 bases remained unmatched. This CDR3 has 16 residues. CDR3 coding DNA: TGTGCCAGCAGCGCCGGTGGTCTAGCGGGCACAGATACGCAGTATTTT. Protein sequence: CASSAGGLAGTDTQYF.

The V and J genes are TRBV5-1 and TRBJ2-1; TRBD2 matches at 8 bases. Germline values: CDR1 SGHRS, CDR2 YFSETQ. The V segment lost 6 bases and the J segment 9 bases; nucleotides outside the gene matches: 14. The CDR3 contains 15 residues. CDR3 sequence (DNA): TGCGCCAGCACTAGTTACAGCGGGAGTAGCGGTGAGCAGTTCTTC. It codes for CASTSYSGSSGEQFF.

As DNA, the CDR3 is TGTGCCAGCAGCCTCACAGGGGGGGATTACGAGCAGTACTTC. Its translation is CASSLTGGDYEQYF. The chain couples TRBV7-3 to TRBJ2-7; TRBD1 might be the D (8 bases). CDR3 size: 14 residues. Deletions cut 5 bases from V and 4 bases from J, with 15 bases between. Germline CDR1 and CDR2: SGHTA and FQGTGA.

The V call is TRBV7-8, the J call TRBJ1-5, with TRBD1 matching over 7 bases. Germline V gene data show CDR1 as SGHVS and CDR2 as FQNEAQ. V trimming: 0 bases; J trimming: 5 bases; junction bases outside the gene matches: 4. The CDR3 sequence is 15 residues long. CDR3 sequence: CASSLALTGHQPQHF. The CDR3 nucleotides are TGTGCCAGCAGCTTAGCCCTGACAGGGCATCAGCCCCAGCATTTT.

This sequence joins TRBV5-8 and TRBJ1-5; D might be TRBD1 (6 bases). The CDR3 is 17 residues long. V shed 3 bases and J shed 0 bases, with 16 bases lying between them. Germline V gene lookup returns CDR1 SGHTS and CDR2 YDEGEE. As DNA, the CDR3 is TGTGCCAGCAGCTCACCCCAAGGGACACTTAGCAATCAGCCCCAGCATTTT. Translation gives CASSSPQGTLSNQPQHF.

V is TRBV4-1 and J is TRBJ2-1; 12 nucleotides line up with TRBD2. The V segment lost 1 base and the J segment 2 bases; nucleotides outside the gene matches: 3. CDR3 size: 17 residues. Germline CDR1 MGHRA, CDR2 YSYEKL. CDR3 region: CASSQGLAGAPYNEQFF. DNA of the CDR3: TGCGCCAGCAGCCAAGGACTAGCGGGAGCCCCCTACAATGAGCAGTTCTTC.

The chain couples TRBV7-9 to TRBJ1-2; perhaps TRBD1 as D (5 bases). CDR3 size: 15 residues. V was trimmed by 1 base and J by 4 bases, leaving 13 bases between them. Germline V gene lookup returns CDR1 SEHNR and CDR2 FQNEAQ (reference sequence). The CDR3 loop reads CASSLGSPRAYGYTF. The CDR3, as DNA: TGTGCCAGCAGCTTAGGGTCCCCCAGGGCCTATGGCTACACCTTC.

The CDR3 DNA reads TGTGCCAGCAGCCAAATCGGACGGGGGGTGGATGAAAAACTGTTTTTT. It translates to CASSQIGRGVDEKLFF. The chain recombines TRBV3-1 (or the pseudogene TRBV3-2) with TRBJ1-4; maybe TRBD1 (5 bases). Deletions cut 2 bases from V and 6 bases from J, with 16 bases between. This CDR3 has 16 residues. Germline loops: CDR1 LGHDT, CDR2 YNNKEL (reference sequence).

This chain links TRBV19 with TRBJ2-1, with D perhaps TRBD1 (7 bases). The length of the CDR3 is 16 residues. Germline V gene data show CDR1 as LNHDA and CDR2 as SQIVND (reference sequence). V was cut by 6 bases and J by 4 bases, with 19 bases left in between. The CDR3 reads CASRRRDSTGYNEQFF. The CDR3 region has the DNA TGTGCCAGTAGGAGGCGGGACAGTACAGGGTACAATGAGCAGTTCTTC.

The chain links TRBV7-9 to TRBJ1-4; D possibly corresponds to TRBD1 (6 bases). Germline loops: CDR1 SEHNR, CDR2 FQNEAQ (reference sequence). The CDR3 consists of 16 residues. V dropped 1 base and J dropped 0 bases, with 9 bases sitting between them. Here the CDR3 reads CASSLGGLATNEKLFF. CDR3 nucleotide sequence: TGTGCCAGCAGCTTAGGGGGGCTTGCAACTAATGAAAAACTGTTTTTT.

The chain has TRBV6-6 and TRBJ2-7; D possibly corresponds to TRBD1 (6 bases). The germline V and J ends were trimmed by 8 bases and 5 bases, with 25 bases remaining between them. The CDR3 loop spans 16 amino acids. Germline V gene sequence: CDR1 MNHNY, CDR2 SVGAGI (reference sequence). The CDR3 spells CASRRDSTGIKNEQYF. The CDR3 bases are TGTGCCAGCCGCAGGGATTCGACAGGAATTAAGAACGAGCAGTACTTC.

The chain links TRBV19 to TRBJ2-1, with a weak D call TRBD2 (5 bases). Per germline, CDR1 LNHDA and CDR2 SQIVND (reference sequence). The V end was cut by 3 bases, the J end by 0 bases, with 6 bases between. The CDR3 sequence is 14 residues long. The CDR3 region has the DNA TGTGCCAGTAGTATTGGGAGCTCCTACAATGAGCAGTTCTTC. It encodes CASSIGSSYNEQFF.

CDR3 protein: CSASNVLAGGNQETQYF. The CDR3 DNA reads TGCAGTGCTAGTAATGTCCTAGCGGGGGGCAACCAAGAGACCCAGTACTTC. This chain uses TRBV20-1 with TRBJ2-5, with 11 bases matching TRBD2. V lost 3 bases to trimming and J lost 0 bases; unmatched junction nucleotides: 9. This CDR3 spans 17 amino acids. Germline V gives CDR1 DFQATT, CDR2 SNEGSKA (reference sequence).

This clone has just one count. The V and J genes are TRBV9 and TRBJ2-5; tentative D call: TRBD2 (6 bases). The CDR3 is made up of 14 amino acids. Germline values: CDR1 SGDLS, CDR2 YYNGEE. Trimming stripped 0 bases from V and 5 bases from J, with 11 bases between. CDR3 bases: TGTGCCAGCAGCGTAGATTGGAGGGTGGAGACCCAGTACTTC. The encoded protein is CASSVDWRVETQYF.

The V and J genes are TRBV7-2 and TRBJ2-3; 11 bases align to TRBD2. Germline V CDR1 and CDR2: SGHTA, FQGNSA. This CDR3 is 17 amino acids long. V lost 7 bases, J lost 0 bases, and 9 bases stayed unmatched. This chain's CDR3 is CASTPGLAATSTDTQYF. CDR3 sequence (DNA): TGTGCCAGCACCCCGGGACTAGCGGCAACTAGCACAGATACGCAGTATTTT.

The CDR3 region is CASSEDRGQEDTEAFF. CDR3 DNA: TGTGCCAGCAGCGAGGACAGGGGGCAGGAGGACACTGAAGCTTTCTTT. This chain connects TRBV7-9 to TRBJ1-1, with TRBD1 matching 11 bases. CDR3 length: 16 residues. Germline lookup yields CDR1 SEHNR and CDR2 FQNEAQ (reference sequence). V lost 5 bases to trimming and J lost 3 bases; unmatched junction nucleotides: 8.

This chain links TRBV10-3 with TRBJ1-1; the match to TRBD1 covers 8 bases. Germline lookup yields CDR1 ENHRY and CDR2 SYGVKD. This CDR3 is built from 14 residues. J gave up 1 base and V 8 bases, and 6 bases lay outside the gene matches. The CDR3 here is CAIRQGNWNTEAFF. The CDR3 bases are TGTGCCATCCGACAGGGGAATTGGAACACTGAAGCTTTCTTT.

This clone came up a few times. The CDR3 sequence: CASSERTGLAFVQETQYF. In DNA, the CDR3 is TGTGCCAGCAGTGAACGAACCGGACTAGCGTTTGTACAAGAGACCCAGTACTTC. V usage is TRBV6-1 and J usage is TRBJ2-5, with 9 bases matching TRBD2. The CDR3 is made up of 18 amino acids. V dropped 2 bases and J dropped 2; count of bases not matched to a gene: 12. Germline values: CDR1 MNHNS, CDR2 SASEGT.

The chain carries TRBV4-2 and TRBJ2-2, with 8 bases that match TRBD2. The germline gives CDR1 LGHNA, CDR2 YNFKEQ. The CDR3 has 17 amino acids. V was pared by 1 base and J by 6 bases, with 10 bases of the junction left unmatched. CDR3 sequence (DNA): TGTGCCAGCAGCCAAGCGACCGCGGGAGCGGGGGCCGGGGAGCTGTTTTTT. It is translated as CASSQATAGAGAGELFF.

In this sample, this clone turned up once. The V and J genes are TRBV18 and TRBJ2-2; possibly TRBD1 for D (6 bases). The CDR3 extends over 14 amino acids. The germline CDR1 and CDR2 sequences are KGHSH and LQKENI. V lost 0 bases and J lost 4, with 6 bases in between. The CDR3 sequence is CASSPPGGTGELFF. As DNA, the CDR3 is TGTGCCAGCTCACCACCAGGGGGCACCGGGGAGCTGTTTTTT.

The chain employs TRBV21-1 and TRBJ2-2; TRBD1, the table's D call, lacks a check against the DNA. TRBV21-1 is a recognized pseudogene. This CDR3 is 16 amino acids long. The CDR3 loop is CASSSEAGGNTGELFF. The DNA of the CDR3 is TGTGCCAGCAGCTCCGAGGCAGGGGGGAACACCGGGGAGCTGTTTTTT.